A selection of T cell receptor beta chains follows, all from one sample in a study of T cell repertoires in cytomegalovirus infection. TCRdb passed the reads through MiXCR, listing each CDR3 protein once. The sample records about 360,000 distinct CDR3 sequences, 15% to 20% being singletons. Sequencing input: PBMCs. The source of these receptors is a human donor in good health (CMV status not recorded). Some clones in this sample may be carry-over from other donors' samples. The CDR3 runs from the conserved cysteine through the conserved F or W. A D gene is named only where the DNA matches it firmly. A clone size is listed for some rows: how often the clone was seen (once, few, many), or a class if it is expanded.

DNA | CDR3 | J | D | V | size
TGTGCCAGCAGCTTAGGCCTAGGAATATACGAGCAGTACTTC | CASSLGLGIYEQYF | TRBJ2-7 | - | TRBV11-2 | -
TGCAGTGCTAGAGAGGCAGCTAACTATGGCTACACCTTC | CSAREAANYGYTF | TRBJ1-2 | - | TRBV20-1 | -
TGCAGCGTTGTATCACAGGAACTCTATGGCTACACCTTC | CSVVSQELYGYTF | TRBJ1-2 | - | TRBV29-1 | few
TGTGCCAGCAGCCGCGCAGGGGCCAATCAGCCCCAGCATTTT | CASSRAGANQPQHF | TRBJ1-5 | - | TRBV7-8 | many
TGTGCCAGCAGTGAATTTTGGGTTAACACCGGGGAGCTGTTTTTT | CASSEFWVNTGELFF | TRBJ2-2 | - | TRBV2 | -
TGTGCCAGCAGCCTGCTGGCGGATAAGGGCGAGCAGTACTTC | CASSLLADKGEQYF | TRBJ2-7 | - | TRBV7-2 | many
TGCAGTGCTAGAGAAGGGGAAGACCAGCCCCAGCATTTT | CSAREGEDQPQHF | TRBJ1-5 | - | TRBV20-1 | -
TGTGCCAGCAGCTTAGCGGGGGGAAGCTCCTACGAGCAGTACTTC | CASSLAGGSSYEQYF | TRBJ2-7 | - | TRBV7-2 | many
TGCGCCAGCAGCCAAGATGCCAGGGGTGGATTGCAGCCCCAGCATTTT | CASSQDARGGLQPQHF | TRBJ1-5 | - | TRBV4-1 | -
TGTGCCAGCAGTTCTCAGTCTGAGCAGTTCTTC | CASSSQSEQFF | TRBJ2-1 | - | TRBV12-3/TRBV12-4 | few
TGTGCCAGCAGCCTACTGACAGGGACACGTGAAAAACTGTTTTTT | CASSLLTGTREKLFF | TRBJ1-4 | TRBD1 | TRBV7-9 | -
TGTGCCAGCAGCCGACGCCAGACAGCCATCTCCTACGAGCAGTGCTTC | CASSRRQTAISYEQCF | TRBJ2-7 | - | TRBV11-2 | -
TGTGCCAGCAGTGAGGGGAGGGCAGATACGCAGTATTTT | CASSEGRADTQYF | TRBJ2-3 | TRBD2 | TRBV2 | few